The rows below give T cell receptor beta chains drawn from one sample of a study of T-cell memory formation after mild COVID-19. TCRdb passed the 5' RACE reads through MiXCR, listing each CDR3 protein once. Of a few hundred thousand distinct CDR3 sequences in the sample, 15% to 20% were seen once. The sequenced material came from PBMCs or a T cell subset sorted from them (not recorded which). The source of these receptors is a man aged 18-30 years who had mild COVID-19 (a few samples of this study predate the infection). Cell type and time point are not known. CDR3s leave out the opening cysteine and the closing phenylalanine or tryptophan. Fields, in order: V gene, CDR3 protein.

v_gene: TRBV12-5
CDR3aa: ASGFLAANTDTQY

v_gene: TRBV20-1
CDR3aa: SASLLQGTYGYT

v_gene: TRBV6-5
CDR3aa: ASSPDRGGTYGYT

v_gene: TRBV6-5
CDR3aa: ASSYDLAVRDTQY

v_gene: TRBV29-1
CDR3aa: SGRWRLSTDTQY

v_gene: TRBV24-1
CDR3aa: ATSGTEETDTQY

v_gene: TRBV6-1
CDR3aa: ATHSGGDADTQY

v_gene: TRBV10-2
CDR3aa: ASSDPRTFLAGRYNEQF

v_gene: TRBV6-2/TRBV6-3
CDR3aa: ASSRDRGWDEQY

v_gene: TRBV6-2/TRBV6-3
CDR3aa: ASSEKGLDEQF

v_gene: TRBV24-1
CDR3aa: ATSVFGGGLDTGELF

v_gene: TRBV5-1
CDR3aa: ASSLGTTYTGELF

v_gene: TRBV7-6
CDR3aa: ASSSRMGSTEAF

v_gene: TRBV5-1
CDR3aa: ASSLAGGRMNTEAF

v_gene: TRBV4-1
CDR3aa: ASSQYTGKETEAF

v_gene: TRBV20-1
CDR3aa: SARTGDSNQPQH

v_gene: TRBV11-2
CDR3aa: ASSLVGRHHTF

v_gene: TRBV5-6
CDR3aa: ASSSGVTFAYEQY

v_gene: TRBV5-6
CDR3aa: ASSYSGGAADTQY

v_gene: TRBV5-1
CDR3aa: ASSLTVRTGLYGYT